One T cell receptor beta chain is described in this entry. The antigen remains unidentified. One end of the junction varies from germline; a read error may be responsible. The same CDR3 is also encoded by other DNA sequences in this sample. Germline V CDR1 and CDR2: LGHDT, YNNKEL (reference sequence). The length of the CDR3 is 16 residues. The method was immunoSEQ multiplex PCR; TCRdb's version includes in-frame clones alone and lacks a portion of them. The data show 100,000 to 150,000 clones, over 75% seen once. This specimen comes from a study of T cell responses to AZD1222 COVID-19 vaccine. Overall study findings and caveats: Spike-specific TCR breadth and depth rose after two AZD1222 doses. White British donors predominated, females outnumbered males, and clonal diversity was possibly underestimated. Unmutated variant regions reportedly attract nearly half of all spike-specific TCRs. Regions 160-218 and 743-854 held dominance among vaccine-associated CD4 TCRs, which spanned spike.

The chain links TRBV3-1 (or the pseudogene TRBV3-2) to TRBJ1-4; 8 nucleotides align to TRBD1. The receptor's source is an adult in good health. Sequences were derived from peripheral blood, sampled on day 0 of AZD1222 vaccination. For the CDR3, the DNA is TGCGCCAGCAGCCAACGACGATCAGGGGGCTTAGAAAAACTGTTTTTT. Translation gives CASSQRRSGGLEKLFF.